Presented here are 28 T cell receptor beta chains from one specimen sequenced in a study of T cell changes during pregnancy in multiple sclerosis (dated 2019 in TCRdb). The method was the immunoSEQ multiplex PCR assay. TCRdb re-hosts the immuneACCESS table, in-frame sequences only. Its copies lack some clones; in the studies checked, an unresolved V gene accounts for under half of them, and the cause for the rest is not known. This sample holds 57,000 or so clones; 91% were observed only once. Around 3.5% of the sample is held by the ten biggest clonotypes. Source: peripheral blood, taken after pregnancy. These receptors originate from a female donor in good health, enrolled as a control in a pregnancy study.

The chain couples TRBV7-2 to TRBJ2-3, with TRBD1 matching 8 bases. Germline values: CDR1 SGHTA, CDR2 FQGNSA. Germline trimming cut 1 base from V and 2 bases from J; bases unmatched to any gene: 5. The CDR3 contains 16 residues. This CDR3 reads CASSLGGQGPTDTQYF. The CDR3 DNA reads TGTGCCAGCAGCTTAGGAGGACAGGGCCCCACAGATACGCAGTATTTT.

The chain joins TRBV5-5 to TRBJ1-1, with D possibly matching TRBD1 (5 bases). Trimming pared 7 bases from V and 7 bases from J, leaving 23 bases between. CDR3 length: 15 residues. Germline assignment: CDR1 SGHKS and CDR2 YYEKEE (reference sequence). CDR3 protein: CASFLIRGNFGEAFF. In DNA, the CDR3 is TGTGCCAGCTTTCTCATAAGGGGTAATTTCGGTGAAGCTTTCTTT.

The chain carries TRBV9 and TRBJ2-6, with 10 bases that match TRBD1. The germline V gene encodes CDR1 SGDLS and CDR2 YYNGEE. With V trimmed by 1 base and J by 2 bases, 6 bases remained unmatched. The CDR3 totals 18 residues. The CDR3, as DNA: TGTGCCAGCAGCGTACTGACAGGGGGCGGAACTGGGGCCAACGTCCTGACTTTC. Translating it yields CASSVLTGGGTGANVLTF.

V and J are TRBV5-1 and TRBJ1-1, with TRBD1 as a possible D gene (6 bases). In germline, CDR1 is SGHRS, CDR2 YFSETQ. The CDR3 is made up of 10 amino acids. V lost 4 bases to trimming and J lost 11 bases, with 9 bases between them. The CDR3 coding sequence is TGCGCCAGCAGCCCGACAGGCGCTTTCTTT. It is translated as CASSPTGAFF.

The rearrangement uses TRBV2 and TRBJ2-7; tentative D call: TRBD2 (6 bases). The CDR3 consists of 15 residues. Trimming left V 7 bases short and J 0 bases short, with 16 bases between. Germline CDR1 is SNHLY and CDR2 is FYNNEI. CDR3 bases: TGTGCCAGCAAGATTCTGCGGGGAGACTCCTACGAGCAGTACTTC. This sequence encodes CASKILRGDSYEQYF. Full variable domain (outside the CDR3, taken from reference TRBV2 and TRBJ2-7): EPEVTQTPSHQVTQMGQEVILRCVPISNHLYFYWYRQILGQKVEFLVSFYNNEISEKSEIFDDQFSVERPDGSNFTLKIRSTKLEDSAMYFCASKILRGDSYEQYFGPGTRLTVT.

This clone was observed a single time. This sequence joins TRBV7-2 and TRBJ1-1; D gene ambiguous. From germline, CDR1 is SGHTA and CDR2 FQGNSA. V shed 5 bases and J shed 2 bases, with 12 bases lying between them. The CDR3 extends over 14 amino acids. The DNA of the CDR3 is TGTGCCAGCAGCGTTACAGCTTCCAACACTGAAGCTTTCTTT. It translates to CASSVTASNTEAFF. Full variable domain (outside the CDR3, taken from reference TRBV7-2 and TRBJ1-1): GAGVSQSPSNKVTEKGKDVELRCDPISGHTALYWYRQSLGQGLEFLIYFQGNSAPDKSGLPSDRFSAERTGGSVSTLTIQRTQQEDSAVYLCASSVTASNTEAFFGQGTRLTVV.

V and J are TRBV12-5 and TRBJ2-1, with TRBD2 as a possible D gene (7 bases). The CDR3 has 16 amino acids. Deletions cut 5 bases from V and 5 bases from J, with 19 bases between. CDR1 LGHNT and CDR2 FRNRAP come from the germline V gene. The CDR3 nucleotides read TGTGCTAGTGGTCCTTCAAGGGGGGGTTGGAACAATGAGCAGTTCTTC. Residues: CASGPSRGGWNNEQFF.

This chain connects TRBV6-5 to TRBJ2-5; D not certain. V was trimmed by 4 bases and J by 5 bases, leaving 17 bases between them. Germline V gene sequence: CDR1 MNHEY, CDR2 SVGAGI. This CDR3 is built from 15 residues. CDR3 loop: CASSSTVWSRETQYF. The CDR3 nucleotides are TGTGCCAGCAGTTCCACCGTTTGGTCCCGGGAGACCCAGTACTTC.

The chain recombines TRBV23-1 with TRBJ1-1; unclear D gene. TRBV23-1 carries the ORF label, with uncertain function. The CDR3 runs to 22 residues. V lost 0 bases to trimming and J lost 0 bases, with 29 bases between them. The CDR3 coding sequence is TGCGCCAGCAGTCAATCAGTGGAGAGCGCTAGTAGGGAGGAGAGGATGAACACTGAAGCTTTCTTT. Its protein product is CASSQSVESASREERMNTEAFF.

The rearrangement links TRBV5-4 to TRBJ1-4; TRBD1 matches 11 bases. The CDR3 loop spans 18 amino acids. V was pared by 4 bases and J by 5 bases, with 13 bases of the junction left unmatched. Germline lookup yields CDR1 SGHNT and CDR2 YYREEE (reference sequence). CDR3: CASSPGTGGKVRNEKLFF. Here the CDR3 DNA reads TGTGCCAGCAGCCCCGGGACAGGGGGTAAGGTCAGGAATGAAAAACTGTTTTTT.

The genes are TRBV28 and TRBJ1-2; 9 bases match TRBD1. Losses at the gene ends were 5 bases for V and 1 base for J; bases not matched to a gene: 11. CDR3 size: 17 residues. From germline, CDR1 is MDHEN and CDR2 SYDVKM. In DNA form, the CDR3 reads TGTGCCAGCAGTACCCCCGGGACAGGGAAGGTTAACTATGGCTACACCTTC. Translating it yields CASSTPGTGKVNYGYTF.

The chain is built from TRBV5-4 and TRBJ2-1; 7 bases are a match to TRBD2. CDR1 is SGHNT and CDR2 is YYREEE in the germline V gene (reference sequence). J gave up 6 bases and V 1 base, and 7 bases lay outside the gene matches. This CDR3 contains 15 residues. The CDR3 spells CASSLNGGSINEQFF. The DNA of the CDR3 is TGTGCCAGCAGCTTGAACGGCGGGAGTATCAATGAGCAGTTCTTC. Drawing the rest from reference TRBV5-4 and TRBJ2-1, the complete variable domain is ETGVTQSPTHLIKTRGQQVTLRCSSQSGHNTVSWYQQALGQGPQFIFQYYREEENGRGNFPPRFSGLQFPNYSSELNVNALELDDSALYLCASSLNGGSINEQFFGPGTRLTVL.

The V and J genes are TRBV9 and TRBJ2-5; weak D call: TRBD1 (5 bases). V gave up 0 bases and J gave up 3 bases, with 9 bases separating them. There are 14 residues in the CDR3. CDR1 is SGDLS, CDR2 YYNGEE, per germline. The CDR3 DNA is TGTGCCAGCAGCGTAGACAGGTGGGAAGAGACCCAGTACTTC. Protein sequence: CASSVDRWEETQYF. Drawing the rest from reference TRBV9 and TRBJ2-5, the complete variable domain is DSGVTQTPKHLITATGQRVTLRCSPRSGDLSVYWYQQSLDQGLQFLIQYYNGEERAKGNILERFSAQQFPDLHSELNLSSLELGDSALYFCASSVDRWEETQYFGPGTRLLVL.

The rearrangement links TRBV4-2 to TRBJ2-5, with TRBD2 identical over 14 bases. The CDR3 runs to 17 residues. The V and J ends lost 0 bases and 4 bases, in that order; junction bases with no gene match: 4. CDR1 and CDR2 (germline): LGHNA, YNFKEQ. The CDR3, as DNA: TGTGCCAGCAGCCAAGAGACTAGCGGGGGGGAGGGAGAGACCCAGTACTTC. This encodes CASSQETSGGEGETQYF.

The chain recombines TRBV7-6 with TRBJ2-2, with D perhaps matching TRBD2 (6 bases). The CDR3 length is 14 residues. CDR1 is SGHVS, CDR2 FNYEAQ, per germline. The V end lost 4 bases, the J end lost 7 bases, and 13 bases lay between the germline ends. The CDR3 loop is CASSSGRLGGELFF. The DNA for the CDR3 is TGTGCCAGCAGCTCGGGGAGGTTGGGCGGGGAGCTGTTTTTT.

The chain's CDR3 is CASSPTGANVLTF. The CDR3 coding sequence is TGTGCCAGTAGTCCTACTGGGGCCAACGTCCTGACTTTC. The gene calls are TRBV19 and TRBJ2-6; D remains ambiguous. Germline CDR1 reads LNHDA; CDR2 reads SQIVND (reference sequence). V lost 5 bases and J 2 bases, leaving 4 bases between the germline ends. The CDR3 has 13 amino acids.

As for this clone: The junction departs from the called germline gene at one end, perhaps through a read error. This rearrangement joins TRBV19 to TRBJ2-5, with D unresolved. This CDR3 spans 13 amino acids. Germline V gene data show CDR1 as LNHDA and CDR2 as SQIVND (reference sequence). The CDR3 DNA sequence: TGTGCCAGTAGGGCCGCCTCAAGAGAGGCCCAGTACTTC. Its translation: CASRAASREAQYF.

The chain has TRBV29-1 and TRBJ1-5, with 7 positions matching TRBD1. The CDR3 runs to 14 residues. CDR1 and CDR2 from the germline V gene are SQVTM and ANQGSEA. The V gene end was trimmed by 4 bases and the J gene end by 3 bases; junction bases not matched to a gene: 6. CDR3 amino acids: CSVGRDSINQPQHF. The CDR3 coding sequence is TGCAGCGTTGGCCGGGACAGTATCAATCAGCCCCAGCATTTT.

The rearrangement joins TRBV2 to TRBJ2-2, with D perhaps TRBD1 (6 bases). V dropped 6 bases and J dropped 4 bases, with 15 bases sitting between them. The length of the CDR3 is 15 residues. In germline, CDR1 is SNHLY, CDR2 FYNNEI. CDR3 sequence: CASSAQGFTTGELFF. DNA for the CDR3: TGTGCCAGCAGCGCACAGGGTTTTACCACCGGGGAGCTGTTTTTT.

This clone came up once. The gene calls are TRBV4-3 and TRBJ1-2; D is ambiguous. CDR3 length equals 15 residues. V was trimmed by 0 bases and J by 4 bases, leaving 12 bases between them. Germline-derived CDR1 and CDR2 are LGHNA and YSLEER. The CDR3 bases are TGCGCCAGCAGCCAAGAGGCAGACTCCCGCTATGGCTACACCTTC. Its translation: CASSQEADSRYGYTF.

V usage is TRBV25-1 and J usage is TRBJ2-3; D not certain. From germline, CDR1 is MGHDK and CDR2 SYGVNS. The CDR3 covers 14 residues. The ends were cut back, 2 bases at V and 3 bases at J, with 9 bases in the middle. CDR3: CASSEQRVTDTQYF. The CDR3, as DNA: TGTGCCAGCAGTGAACAGCGAGTTACAGATACGCAGTATTTT.

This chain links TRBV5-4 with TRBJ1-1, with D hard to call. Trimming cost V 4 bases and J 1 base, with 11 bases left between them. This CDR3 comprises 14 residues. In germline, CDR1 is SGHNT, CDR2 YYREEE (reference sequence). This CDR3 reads CASSPRVSNTEAFF. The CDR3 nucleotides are TGTGCCAGCAGCCCGCGGGTCTCGAACACTGAAGCTTTCTTT.

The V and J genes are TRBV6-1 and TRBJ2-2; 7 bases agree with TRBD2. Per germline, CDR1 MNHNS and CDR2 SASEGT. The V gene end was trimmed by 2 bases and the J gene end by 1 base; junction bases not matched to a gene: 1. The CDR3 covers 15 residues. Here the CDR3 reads CASSELAGNTGELFF. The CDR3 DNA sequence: TGTGCCAGCAGTGAATTAGCGGGGAACACCGGGGAGCTGTTTTTT.

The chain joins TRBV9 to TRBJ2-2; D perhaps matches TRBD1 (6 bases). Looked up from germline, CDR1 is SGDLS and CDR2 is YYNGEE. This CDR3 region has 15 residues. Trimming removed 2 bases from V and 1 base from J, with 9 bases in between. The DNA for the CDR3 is TGTGCCAGCAGCGTCGTACAGGGGAACACCGGGGAGCTGTTTTTT. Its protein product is CASSVVQGNTGELFF. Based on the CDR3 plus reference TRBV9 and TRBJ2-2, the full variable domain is DSGVTQTPKHLITATGQRVTLRCSPRSGDLSVYWYQQSLDQGLQFLIQYYNGEERAKGNILERFSAQQFPDLHSELNLSSLELGDSALYFCASSVVQGNTGELFFGEGSRLTVL.

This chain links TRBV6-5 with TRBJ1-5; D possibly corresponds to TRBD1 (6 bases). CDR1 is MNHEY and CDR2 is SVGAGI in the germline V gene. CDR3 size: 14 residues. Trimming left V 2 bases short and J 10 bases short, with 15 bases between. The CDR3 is CASSYKGGVSPQHF. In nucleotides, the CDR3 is TGTGCCAGCAGTTACAAAGGGGGGGTCAGCCCCCAGCATTTT.

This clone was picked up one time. The DNA of the CDR3 is TGCAGCGTTGCAGGGGGCGAGGAGACCCAGTACTTC. Translated, it gives CSVAGGEETQYF. The J gene is TRBJ2-5, the V gene TRBV29-1; TRBD1 matches 8 bases. This CDR3 contains 12 residues. CDR1 and CDR2 (germline): SQVTM, ANQGSEA. The V segment lost 4 bases and the J segment 5 bases; nucleotides outside the gene matches: 3.

This CDR3 is CASRSNQGGTDTQYF. CDR3 bases: TGTGCCAGCAGGAGTAATCAGGGGGGCACAGATACGCAGTATTTT. The chain combines TRBV6-5 with TRBJ2-3; 7 nucleotides line up with TRBD1. The germline V gene encodes CDR1 MNHEY and CDR2 SVGAGI. With 6 bases clipped from V and 1 base from J, the junction kept 7 bases outside the gene matches. CDR3 size: 15 residues.

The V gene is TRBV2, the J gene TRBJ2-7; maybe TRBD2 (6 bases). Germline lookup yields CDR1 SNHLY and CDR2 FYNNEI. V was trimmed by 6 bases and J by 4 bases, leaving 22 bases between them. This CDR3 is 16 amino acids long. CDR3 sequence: CASSRDSGYTGYEQYF. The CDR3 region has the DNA TGTGCCAGCAGCCGGGACTCCGGGTATACGGGATACGAGCAGTACTTC.